These 26 T cell receptor beta chains were all obtained from the same sample, sequenced in a study of blood T cell repertoires in COVID-19. Only in-frame clones appear in the TCRdb table, and some are missing; sequencing was by immunoSEQ multiplex PCR. The sample has about 200,000 clones, more than 75% seen once. What was sequenced was peripheral blood. These receptors originate from a man aged 55-75 years who had recovered from COVID-19.

J is TRBJ2-7 and V is TRBV6-2 or TRBV6-3, with 9 bases aligning to TRBD1. Trimming removed 5 bases from V and 3 bases from J; junction bases left unmatched: 5. This CDR3 has 14 amino acids. The germline CDR1 and CDR2 sequences are MNHEY and SVGEGT. The CDR3 protein is CASSLRDRVYEQYF. CDR3 nucleotides: TGTGCCAGCAGTCTCCGGGACAGGGTCTACGAGCAGTACTTC.

J is TRBJ1-1 and V is TRBV6-5; D is possibly TRBD1 (5 bases). Trimming shortened V by 8 bases and J by 3 bases, and 13 bases separated the two germline ends. Germline V gene data show CDR1 as MNHEY and CDR2 as SVGAGI. The CDR3 extends over 13 amino acids. CDR3 protein: CASVIGVDTEAFF. CDR3 nucleotides: TGTGCCAGCGTGATAGGGGTCGACACTGAAGCTTTCTTT.

This clone came up once. The CDR3 coding sequence is TGTGCCAGCACCTTACAGGGTTATGAGCAGTTCTTC. It is translated as CASTLQGYEQFF. The gene calls are TRBV28 and TRBJ2-1, with D tentatively TRBD1 (6 bases). The CDR3 is 12 amino acids. Looked up from germline, CDR1 is MDHEN and CDR2 is SYDVKM. Trimming cost V 7 bases and J 8 bases, with 12 bases left between them.

This clone was counted a few times. This sequence joins TRBV27 and TRBJ1-5; D is possibly TRBD1 (6 bases). The V and J ends lost 6 bases and 0 bases respectively, with 9 bases between them. CDR3 length: 14 residues. The germline V gene has CDR1 MNHEY and CDR2 SMNVEV (reference sequence). The CDR3 loop reads CASREQGSNQPQHF. The CDR3 region has the DNA TGTGCCAGCAGGGAACAGGGTAGCAATCAGCCCCAGCATTTT.

The genes are TRBV29-1 and TRBJ1-1, with D tentatively TRBD1 (6 bases). Germline assignment: CDR1 SQVTM and CDR2 ANQGSEA. The CDR3 has 19 amino acids. The germline V and J ends were trimmed by 2 bases and 0 bases, with 25 bases remaining between them. The CDR3 spells CSVESAVLGGGWMNTEAFF. Written as DNA, the CDR3 is TGCAGCGTTGAATCGGCTGTGCTAGGGGGGGGCTGGATGAACACTGAAGCTTTCTTT. The whole variable domain, filled in from reference TRBV29-1 and TRBJ1-1, reads SAVISQKPSRDICQRGTSLTIQCQVDSQVTMMFWYRQQPGQSLTLIATANQGSEATYESGFVIDKFPISRPNLTFSTLTVSNMSPEDSSIYLCSVESAVLGGGWMNTEAFFGQGTRLTVV.

The CDR3 spells CASRRTGGLEEQYF. CDR3 sequence (DNA): TGTGCCAGCAGGCGGACAGGGGGATTAGAGGAGCAGTACTTC. The rearrangement joins TRBV14 to TRBJ2-7, with 10 positions matching TRBD1. The junction had 9 bases not matched to a gene; V was cut back by 6 bases and J by 7 bases. The CDR3 extends over 14 amino acids. Germline values: CDR1 SGHDN, CDR2 FVKESK.

The chain has TRBV5-1 and TRBJ2-3; D is unresolved. The V and J ends lost 0 bases and 0 bases respectively, with 8 bases between them. The CDR3 contains 15 residues. Germline CDR1 SGHRS, CDR2 YFSETQ. The CDR3 DNA is TGCGCCAGCAGCTTGGGAATTGGCAGCACAGATACGCAGTATTTT. It yields the protein CASSLGIGSTDTQYF.

V usage is TRBV5-1 and J usage is TRBJ2-5, with TRBD2 matching over 7 bases. The CDR3 totals 14 residues. Trimming at V came to 0 bases and at J to 4 bases, leaving 3 bases not matched to a gene. The germline CDR1 and CDR2 sequences are SGHRS and YFSETQ. CDR3 nucleotides: TGCGCCAGCAGCTTGGAGAGGGAGGGAGAGACCCAGTACTTC. Its translation: CASSLEREGETQYF.

V is TRBV10-1 and J is TRBJ2-1; 11 nucleotides line up with TRBD2. There are 14 residues in the CDR3. Germline loops: CDR1 WNHNN, CDR2 SYGVQD (reference sequence). The J segment lost 8 bases and the V segment lost 11 bases, leaving 11 bases of the junction unmatched. CDR3 region: CAFQTSGVVDEQFF. In DNA, the CDR3 is TGCGCCTTCCAGACTAGCGGGGTTGTGGATGAGCAGTTCTTC.

The V gene is TRBV28, the J gene TRBJ2-2; D unclear. The CDR3 sequence is 13 residues long. Germline loops: CDR1 MDHEN, CDR2 SYDVKM. Trimming cost V 7 bases and J 6 bases, with 12 bases left between them. CDR3 region: CASTFPRPGELFF. CDR3 DNA: TGTGCCAGCACCTTCCCGCGGCCCGGGGAGCTGTTTTTT.

The J gene is TRBJ2-5, the V gene TRBV21-1; the table gives TRBD1 as D, unverified against the DNA. TRBV21-1 is described as a pseudogene. The CDR3 consists of 13 residues. The CDR3 is CASSKDREETQYF. CDR3 DNA sequence: TGTGCCAGCAGCAAAGACAGGGAGGAGACCCAGTACTTC.

The chain uses TRBV11-2 and TRBJ2-1; 7 bases are a match to TRBD2. CDR3 size: 17 residues. V lost 0 bases and J lost 3; bases outside the gene matches: 8. Germline V gene data show CDR1 as SGHAT and CDR2 as FQNNGV. The CDR3 region has the DNA TGTGCCAGCAGCTTAGAGCCTCTAGCGGAGAGCTACAATGAGCAGTTCTTC. Protein: CASSLEPLAESYNEQFF.

The chain employs TRBV30 and TRBJ1-2; TRBD1 matches 8 bases. Trimming at V came to 2 bases and at J to 8 bases, leaving 13 bases not matched to a gene. The V gene's germline CDR1 is GTSNPN and CDR2 SVGIG (reference sequence). This CDR3 is 15 amino acids long. The CDR3 nucleotides read TGTGCCTGGAGTCTCCGGACAGGGAGGAATTGGGGCTACACCTTC. It yields the protein CAWSLRTGRNWGYTF.

The chain joins TRBV19 to TRBJ2-1; D remains unclear. The V end lost 8 bases, the J end lost 0 bases, and 8 bases lay between the germline ends. Germline assignment: CDR1 LNHDA and CDR2 SQIVND (reference sequence). This CDR3 comprises 13 residues. CDR3 sequence reads: CASLAASYNEQFF. CDR3 nucleotides: TGTGCCAGTTTGGCGGCCTCCTACAATGAGCAGTTCTTC.

This chain links TRBV7-8 with TRBJ2-1, with 7 bases identical to TRBD2. The ends lost 3 bases at V and 8 bases at J; junction bases unmatched: 4. The CDR3 contains 13 residues. Germline values: CDR1 SGHVS, CDR2 FQNEAQ. The CDR3 sequence is CASSFLAGHEQFF. The DNA for the CDR3 is TGTGCCAGCAGCTTTTTAGCGGGTCATGAGCAGTTCTTC.

The V call is TRBV7-2, the J call TRBJ1-1; no firm D call. Germline V gives CDR1 SGHTA, CDR2 FQGNSA. CDR3 size: 13 residues. The germline V and J ends were trimmed by 8 bases and 5 bases, with 15 bases remaining between them. The DNA of the CDR3 is TGTGCCAGCCACCGGGAGAGGCGGACTGAAGCTTTCTTT. It encodes CASHRERRTEAFF.

The rearrangement links TRBV14 to TRBJ2-1, with a possible D match to TRBD2 (5 bases). The V gene lost 0 bases and the J gene lost 2 bases, with 17 bases spanning the gap. Per germline, CDR1 SGHDN and CDR2 FVKESK. CDR3 length: 18 residues. The CDR3 DNA reads TGTGCCAGCAGCCAAGATATGTGGAGCTCGAGGGCCTACAATGAGCAGTTCTTC. This gives the protein CASSQDMWSSRAYNEQFF.

The rearrangement uses TRBV5-1 and TRBJ2-1, with 8 bases matching TRBD2. Looked up from germline, CDR1 is SGHRS and CDR2 is YFSETQ. Trimming cost V 4 bases and J 5 bases; bases outside gene matches: 5. This CDR3 contains 14 residues. CDR3 bases: TGCGCCAGCAGCAGCGGGGGCATTAACAATGAGCAGTTCTTC. This gives the protein CASSSGGINNEQFF.

The chain is built from TRBV12-3 or TRBV12-4 and TRBJ2-1; TRBD1 agrees at 8 bases. V dropped 1 base and J dropped 14; count of bases not matched to a gene: 1. This CDR3 contains 11 residues. The CDR3 DNA follows: TGTGCCAGCAGTTTAGAGACAGGGGAGTTCTTC. Encoded protein: CASSLETGEFF.

This clone was picked up a small number of times. The chain couples TRBV18 to TRBJ2-7; a possible D gene is TRBD2 (5 bases). V was trimmed by 2 bases and J by 5 bases, leaving 16 bases between them. Germline CDR1 reads KGHSH; CDR2 reads LQKENI. The CDR3 length is 15 residues. The DNA for the CDR3 is TGTGCCAGCTCACCAGCGGGCTCGGTTCGCGACGAGCAGTACTTC. Encoded protein: CASSPAGSVRDEQYF.

V is TRBV19 and J is TRBJ1-6; 9 nucleotides align to TRBD1. The germline CDR1 and CDR2 sequences are LNHDA and SQIVND (reference sequence). This CDR3 comprises 15 residues. Unmatched junction bases numbered 6, after V lost 3 bases and J lost 9 bases. The CDR3 is CASSIQQGARSPLHF. CDR3 bases: TGTGCCAGTAGTATTCAACAGGGGGCGCGTTCACCCCTCCACTTT.

The chain carries TRBV7-8 and TRBJ2-7; 9 nucleotides align to TRBD1. CDR1 is SGHVS, CDR2 FQNEAQ, per germline. The CDR3 has 14 residues. Germline trimming cut 3 bases from V and 6 bases from J; bases unmatched to any gene: 6. The CDR3 coding sequence is TGTGCCAGCAGCTTTGACAGGGGGGGCTTCGAGCAGTACTTC. Encoded protein: CASSFDRGGFEQYF.

The V gene is TRBV19, the J gene TRBJ2-7, with 7 bases matching TRBD2. V lost 3 bases to trimming and J lost 2 bases; unmatched junction nucleotides: 7. Germline V lookup: CDR1 LNHDA, CDR2 SQIVND (reference sequence). CDR3 length equals 15 residues. CDR3 nucleotides: TGTGCCAGTAGTATGGAGCGGGACGCAGCCTACGAGCAGTACTTC. Protein: CASSMERDAAYEQYF.

The chain recombines TRBV11-2 with TRBJ1-1, with D maybe TRBD1 (5 bases). Germline V lookup: CDR1 SGHAT, CDR2 FQNNGV. The CDR3 is 14 amino acids. V was cut by 1 base and J by 1 base, with 7 bases left in between. CDR3 protein: CASSLGGTNTEAFF. CDR3 in DNA: TGTGCCAGCAGCTTAGGCGGGACGAACACTGAAGCTTTCTTT.

The V call is TRBV4-3, the J call TRBJ2-7; 7 nucleotides line up with TRBD2. CDR3 length equals 15 residues. The junction had 7 bases not matched to a gene; V was cut back by 2 bases and J by 3 bases. Germline CDR1 reads LGHNA; CDR2 reads YSLEER. CDR3 nucleotides: TGCGCCAGCAGCCAATCATCGGGAGGCAGCTACGAGCAGTACTTC. This encodes CASSQSSGGSYEQYF.

A single count supports this clone. V and J are TRBV18 and TRBJ1-5; 9 bases map to TRBD1. Losses at the gene ends were 0 bases for V and 5 bases for J; bases not matched to a gene: 11. The CDR3 loop spans 18 amino acids. Germline values: CDR1 KGHSH, CDR2 LQKENI. The chain's CDR3 is CASSPPSQGAREDQPQHF. DNA for the CDR3: TGTGCCAGCTCACCACCTTCACAGGGGGCTAGAGAAGATCAGCCCCAGCATTTT.